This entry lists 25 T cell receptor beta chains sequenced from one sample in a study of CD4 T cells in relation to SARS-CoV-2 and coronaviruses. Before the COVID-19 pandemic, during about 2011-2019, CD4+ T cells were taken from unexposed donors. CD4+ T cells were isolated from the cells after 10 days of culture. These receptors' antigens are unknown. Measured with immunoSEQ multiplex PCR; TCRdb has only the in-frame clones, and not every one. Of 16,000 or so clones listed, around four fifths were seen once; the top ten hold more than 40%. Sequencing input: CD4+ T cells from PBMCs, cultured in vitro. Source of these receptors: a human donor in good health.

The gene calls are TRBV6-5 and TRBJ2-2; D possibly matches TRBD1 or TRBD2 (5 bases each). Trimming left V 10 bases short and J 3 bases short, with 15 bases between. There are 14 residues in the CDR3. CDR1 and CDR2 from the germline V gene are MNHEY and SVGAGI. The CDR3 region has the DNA TGTGCCAACGCCCCCGGGGCGGACACCGGGGAGCTGTTTTTT. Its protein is CANAPGADTGELFF.

CDR3: CASSLSFTDTQYF. DNA for the CDR3: TGTGCCAGCAGTTTATCCTTCACAGATACGCAGTATTTT. The genes are TRBV28 and TRBJ2-3; the D is unclear. This CDR3 contains 13 residues. V dropped 1 base and J dropped 2 bases, with 4 bases sitting between them. Per the germline V gene, CDR1 is MDHEN and CDR2 is SYDVKM.

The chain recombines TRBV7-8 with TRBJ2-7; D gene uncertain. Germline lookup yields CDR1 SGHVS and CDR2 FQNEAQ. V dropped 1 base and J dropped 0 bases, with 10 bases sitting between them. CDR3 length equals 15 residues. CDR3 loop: CASSLGGLSSYEQYF. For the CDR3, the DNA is TGTGCCAGCAGCTTAGGCGGCTTAAGCTCCTACGAGCAGTACTTC.

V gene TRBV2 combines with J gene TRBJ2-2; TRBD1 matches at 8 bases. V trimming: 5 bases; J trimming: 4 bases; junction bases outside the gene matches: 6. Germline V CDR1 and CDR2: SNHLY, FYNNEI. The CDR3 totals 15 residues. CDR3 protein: CASSLTGDGTGELFF. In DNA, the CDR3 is TGTGCCAGCAGTCTGACAGGGGACGGCACCGGGGAGCTGTTTTTT.

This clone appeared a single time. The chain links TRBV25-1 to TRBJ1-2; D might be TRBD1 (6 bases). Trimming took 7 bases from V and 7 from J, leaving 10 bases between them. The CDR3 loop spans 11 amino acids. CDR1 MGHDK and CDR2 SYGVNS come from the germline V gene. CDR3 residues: CASTPGVGYTF. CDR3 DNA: TGTGCCAGCACCCCAGGGGTTGGCTACACCTTC.

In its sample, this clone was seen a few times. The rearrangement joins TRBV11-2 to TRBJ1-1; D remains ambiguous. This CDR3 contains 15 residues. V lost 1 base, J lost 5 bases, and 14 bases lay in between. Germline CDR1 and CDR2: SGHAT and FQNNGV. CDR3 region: CASSLGPGGGTEAFF. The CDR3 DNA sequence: TGTGCCAGCAGCTTAGGGCCGGGCGGTGGAACTGAAGCTTTCTTT.

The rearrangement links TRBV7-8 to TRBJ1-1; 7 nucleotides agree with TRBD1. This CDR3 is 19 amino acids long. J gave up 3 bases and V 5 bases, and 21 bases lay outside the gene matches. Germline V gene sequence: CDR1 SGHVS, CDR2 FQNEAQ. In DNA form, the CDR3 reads TGTGCCAGCAGCCAAATCTCGAGGGGCAGGGGGTTGAAGGACACTGAAGCTTTCTTT. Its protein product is CASSQISRGRGLKDTEAFF.

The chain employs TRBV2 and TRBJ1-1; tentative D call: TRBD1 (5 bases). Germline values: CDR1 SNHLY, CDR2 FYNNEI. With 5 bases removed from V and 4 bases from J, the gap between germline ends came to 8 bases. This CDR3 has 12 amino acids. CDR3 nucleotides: TGTGCCAGCAGTATACAGGCCACTGAAGCTTTCTTT. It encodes CASSIQATEAFF.

CDR3 nucleotide sequence: TGTGCCAGCAGCTCCATCGCTAGGGATACGCAGTATTTT. Protein sequence: CASSSIARDTQYF. The genes are TRBV7-2 and TRBJ2-3; D ambiguous. CDR1 and CDR2 (germline): SGHTA, FQGNSA. The CDR3 is 13 amino acids. Trimming cost V 4 bases and J 6 bases, with 11 bases left between them.

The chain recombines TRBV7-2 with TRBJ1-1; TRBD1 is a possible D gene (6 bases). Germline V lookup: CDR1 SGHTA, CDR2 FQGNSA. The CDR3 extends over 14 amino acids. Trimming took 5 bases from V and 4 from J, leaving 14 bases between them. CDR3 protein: CASSRQAIGTEAFF. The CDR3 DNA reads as TGTGCCAGCAGCAGACAGGCCATCGGCACTGAAGCTTTCTTT.

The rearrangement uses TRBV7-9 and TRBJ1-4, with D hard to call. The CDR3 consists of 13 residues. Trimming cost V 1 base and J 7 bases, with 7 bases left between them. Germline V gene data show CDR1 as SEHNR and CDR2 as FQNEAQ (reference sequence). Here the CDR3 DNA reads TGTGCCAGCAGCTTAGTCCTGACTGAAAAACTGTTTTTT. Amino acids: CASSLVLTEKLFF.

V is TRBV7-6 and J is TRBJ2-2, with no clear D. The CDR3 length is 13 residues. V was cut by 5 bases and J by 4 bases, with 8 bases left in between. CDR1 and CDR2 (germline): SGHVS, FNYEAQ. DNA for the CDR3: TGTGCCAGCAGCCGCCTAGGCACCGGGGAGCTGTTTTTT. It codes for CASSRLGTGELFF.

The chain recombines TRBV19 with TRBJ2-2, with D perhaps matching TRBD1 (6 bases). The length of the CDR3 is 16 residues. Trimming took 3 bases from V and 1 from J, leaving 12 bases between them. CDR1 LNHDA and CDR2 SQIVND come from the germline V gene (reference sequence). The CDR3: CASSMYVQGNTGELFF. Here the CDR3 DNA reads TGTGCCAGTAGTATGTACGTACAGGGGAACACCGGGGAGCTGTTTTTT. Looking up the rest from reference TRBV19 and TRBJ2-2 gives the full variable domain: DGGITQSPKYLFRKEGQNVTLSCEQNLNHDAMYWYRQDPGQGLRLIYYSQIVNDFQKGDIAEGYSVSREKKESFPLTVTSAQKNPTAFYLCASSMYVQGNTGELFFGEGSRLTVL.

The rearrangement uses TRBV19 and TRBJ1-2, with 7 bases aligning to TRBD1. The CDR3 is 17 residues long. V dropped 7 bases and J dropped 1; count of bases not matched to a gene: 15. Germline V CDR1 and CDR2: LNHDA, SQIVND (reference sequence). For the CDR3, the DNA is TGTGCCAGTACCCCCTTATCCGGGACAGCTATTAACTATGGCTACACCTTC. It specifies CASTPLSGTAINYGYTF.

DNA of the CDR3: TGTGCCAGCAGTGTTAACTACGAGCAGTACTTC. As protein: CASSVNYEQYF. V gene TRBV12-3 or TRBV12-4 combines with J gene TRBJ2-7; D gene uncertain. V lost 5 bases to trimming and J lost 3 bases, with 5 bases between them. The CDR3 is made up of 11 amino acids.

The CDR3 sequence is CASSQGLAGVETQYF. The CDR3 region has the DNA TGTGCCAGCAGCCAAGGACTAGCGGGAGTAGAGACCCAGTACTTC. The chain employs TRBV14 and TRBJ2-5; 12 bases match TRBD2. From germline, CDR1 is SGHDN and CDR2 FVKESK. The J segment lost 4 bases and the V segment lost 1 base, leaving 1 base of the junction unmatched. The CDR3 runs to 15 residues.

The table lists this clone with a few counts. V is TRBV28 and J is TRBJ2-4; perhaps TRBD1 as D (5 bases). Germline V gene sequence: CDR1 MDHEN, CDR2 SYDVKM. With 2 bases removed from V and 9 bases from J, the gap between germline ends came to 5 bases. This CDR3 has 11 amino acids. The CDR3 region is CASSLQGIQYF. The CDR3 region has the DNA TGTGCCAGCAGTTTACAGGGCATTCAGTACTTC.

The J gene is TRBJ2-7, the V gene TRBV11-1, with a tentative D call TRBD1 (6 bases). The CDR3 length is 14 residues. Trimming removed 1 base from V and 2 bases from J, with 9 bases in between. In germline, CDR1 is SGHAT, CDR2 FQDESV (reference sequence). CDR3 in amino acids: CASSLGDTTYEQYF. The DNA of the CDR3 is TGTGCCAGCAGCTTAGGGGACACTACCTACGAGCAGTACTTC.

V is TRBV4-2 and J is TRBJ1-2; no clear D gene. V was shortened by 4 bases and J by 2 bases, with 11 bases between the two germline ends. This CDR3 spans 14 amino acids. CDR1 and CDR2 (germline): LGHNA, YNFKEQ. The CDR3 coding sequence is TGTGCCAGCAGCCCCTTGGACGGGAACTATGGCTACACCTTC. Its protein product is CASSPLDGNYGYTF.

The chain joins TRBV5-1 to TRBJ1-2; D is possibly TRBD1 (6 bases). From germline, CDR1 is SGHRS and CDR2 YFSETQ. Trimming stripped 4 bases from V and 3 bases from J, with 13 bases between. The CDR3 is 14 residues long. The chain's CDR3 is CASSADGGDYGYTF. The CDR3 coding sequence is TGCGCCAGCAGCGCCGACGGGGGCGACTATGGCTACACCTTC. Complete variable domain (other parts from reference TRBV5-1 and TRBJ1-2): KAGVTQTPRYLIKTRGQQVTLSCSPISGHRSVSWYQQTPGQGLQFLFEYFSETQRNKGNFPGRFSGRQFSNSRSEMNVSTLELGDSALYLCASSADGGDYGYTFGSGTRLTVV.

CDR3 in DNA: TGTGCCAGCAGCCTGAGGGGAGAGACCCAGTACTTC. Translated: CASSLRGETQYF. The J gene is TRBJ2-5, the V gene TRBV3-1 (or the pseudogene TRBV3-2); possibly TRBD1 or TRBD2 for D (5 bases each). The CDR3 runs 12 residues. The germline V gene encodes CDR1 LGHDT and CDR2 YNNKEL (reference sequence). The germline V and J ends were trimmed by 4 bases and 4 bases, with 7 bases remaining between them.

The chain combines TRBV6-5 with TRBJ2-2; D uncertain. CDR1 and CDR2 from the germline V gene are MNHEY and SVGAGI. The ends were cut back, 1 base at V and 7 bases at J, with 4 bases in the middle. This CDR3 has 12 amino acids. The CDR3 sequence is CASSYLVGELFF. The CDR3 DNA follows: TGTGCCAGCAGTTACTTGGTCGGGGAGCTGTTTTTT.

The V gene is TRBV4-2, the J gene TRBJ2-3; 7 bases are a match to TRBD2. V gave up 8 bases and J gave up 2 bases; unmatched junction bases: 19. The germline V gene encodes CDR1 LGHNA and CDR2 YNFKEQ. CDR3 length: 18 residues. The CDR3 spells CASSNYPRGRELTDTQYF. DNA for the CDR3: TGTGCCAGCTCGAACTATCCACGGGGGAGGGAACTCACAGATACGCAGTATTTT.

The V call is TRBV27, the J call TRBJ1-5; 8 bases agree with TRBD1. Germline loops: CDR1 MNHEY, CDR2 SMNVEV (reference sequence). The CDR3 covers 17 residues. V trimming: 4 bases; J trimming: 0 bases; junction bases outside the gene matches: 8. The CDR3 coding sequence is TGTGCCAGCAGTTCCCTCGGGACAGGTGTTAGCAATCAGCCCCAGCATTTT. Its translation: CASSSLGTGVSNQPQHF.

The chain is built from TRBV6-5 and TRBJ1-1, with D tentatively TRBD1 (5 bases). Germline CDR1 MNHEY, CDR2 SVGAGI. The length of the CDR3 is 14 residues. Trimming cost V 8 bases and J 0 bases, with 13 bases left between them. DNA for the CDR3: TGTGCCAGCGTGGGGGGACGGATGAACACTGAAGCTTTCTTT. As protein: CASVGGRMNTEAFF.